Below, 26 T cell receptor beta chains from the same sample are listed, as sequenced in a study of cytomegalovirus exposure and HLA in healthy donors. PCR used 60 Vbeta primers and 13 Jbeta primers. TCRdb's table, derived via immunoSEQ multiplex PCR, lists solely in-frame clones and lacks some. The sample has fewer than 150,000 clones; approximately 71% are singletons. Sequenced: PBMCs. Receptors were obtained from a woman between 45 and 60 years old in good health and CMV-seronegative.

The V gene is TRBV4-1, the J gene TRBJ1-5; tentative D call: TRBD1 (6 bases). CDR3 length: 13 amino acids. The V end lost 4 bases, the J end lost 4 bases, and 8 bases lay between the germline ends. CDR1 and CDR2 (germline): MGHRA, YSYEKL. The CDR3 coding sequence is TGCGCCAGCAGCCCCGGACAGAATCAGCCCCAGCATTTT. Translating gives CASSPGQNQPQHF.

With regard to this clone: Mismatch with germline at one junction end may stem from a read error. V and J are TRBV7-7 and TRBJ2-1, with D possibly matching TRBD1 (7 bases). The CDR3 spans 16 residues. CDR1 and CDR2 from the germline V gene are SSHAT and FNYEAQ (reference sequence). The CDR3: CASSLAAGGGYNEQFF. CDR3 in DNA: TGTGCTAGCAGCTTAGCTGCAGGGGGAGGCTACAATGAGCAGTTCTTC. Based on the CDR3 plus reference TRBV7-7 and TRBJ2-1, the full variable domain is GAGVSQSPRYKVTKRGQDVTLRCDPISSHATLYWYQQALGQGPEFLTYFNYEAQPDKSGLPSDRFSAERPEGSISTLTIQRTEQRDSAMYRCASSLAAGGGYNEQFFGPGTRLTVL.

The rearrangement joins TRBV5-4 to TRBJ1-2, with TRBD1 identical over 7 bases. The length of the CDR3 is 14 residues. Germline values: CDR1 SGHNT, CDR2 YYREEE (reference sequence). V shed 3 bases, J shed 10 bases, and the junction held 12 bases outside the gene matches. CDR3 sequence reads: CASSSIGTALDYTF. CDR3 sequence (DNA): TGTGCCAGCAGCTCAATAGGGACAGCTCTCGACTACACCTTC.

The CDR3 DNA reads as TGTGCCAGCAGCCAAGGACAGGGCGGCGCTGAAGCTTTCTTT. It translates to CASSQGQGGAEAFF. The chain recombines TRBV14 with TRBJ1-1, with 7 bases matching TRBD1. The CDR3 consists of 14 residues. With V trimmed by 1 base and J by 6 bases, 5 bases remained unmatched. Looked up from germline, CDR1 is SGHDN and CDR2 is FVKESK. Together with reference TRBV14 and TRBJ1-1, the CDR3 gives the full variable domain: EAGVTQFPSHSVIEKGQTVTLRCDPISGHDNLYWYRRVMGKEIKFLLHFVKESKQDESGMPNNRFLAERTGGTYSTLKVQPAELEDSGVYFCASSQGQGGAEAFFGQGTRLTVV.

The V and J genes are TRBV29-1 and TRBJ2-6, with a tentative D call TRBD2 (5 bases). CDR1 is SQVTM and CDR2 is ANQGSEA in the germline V gene. The CDR3 extends over 14 amino acids. The V end was cut by 4 bases, the J end by 0 bases, with 7 bases between. In nucleotides, the CDR3 is TGCAGCGTTGCTCGGGGCTCTGGGGCCAACGTCCTGACTTTC. Its protein product is CSVARGSGANVLTF.

The rearrangement links TRBV19 to TRBJ2-7; 7 bases line up with TRBD1. The CDR3 has 13 amino acids. Looked up from germline, CDR1 is LNHDA and CDR2 is SQIVND (reference sequence). With V trimmed by 5 bases and J by 2 bases, 3 bases remained unmatched. CDR3 region: CASSSQGAYEQYF. In DNA form, the CDR3 reads TGTGCCAGTAGTTCTCAGGGGGCCTACGAGCAGTACTTC.

The genes are TRBV2 and TRBJ1-2, with D hard to call. The CDR3 loop spans 12 amino acids. The V end lost 4 bases, the J end lost 9 bases, and 12 bases lay between the germline ends. Germline V gene data show CDR1 as SNHLY and CDR2 as FYNNEI. The CDR3 region has the DNA TGTGCCAGCAGTGTAGAGGGCAGTAGCTACACCTTC. It specifies CASSVEGSSYTF.

The V gene is TRBV9, the J gene TRBJ1-2, with TRBD1 identical over 7 bases. CDR1 is SGDLS and CDR2 is YYNGEE in the germline V gene. The junction had 7 bases not matched to a gene; V was cut back by 3 bases and J by 8 bases. The CDR3 runs to 13 residues. CDR3 DNA sequence: TGTGCCAGCAGCGCTCAGACAGGGTCCGGCTACACCTTC. Protein product: CASSAQTGSGYTF.

Ten or more counts support this clone. The CDR3, as DNA: TGTGCCAGTAGTAGAAGGGACAGGGGCCGACTTGTGTTTTTT. It codes for CASSRRDRGRLVFF. This chain uses TRBV19 with TRBJ1-4; TRBD1 agrees at 10 bases. Germline CDR1 and CDR2: LNHDA and SQIVND (reference sequence). There are 14 residues in the CDR3. V was pared by 4 bases and J by 15 bases, with 11 bases of the junction left unmatched.

The V gene is TRBV2, the J gene TRBJ2-1; 8 bases map to TRBD2. The J segment lost 9 bases and the V segment lost 4 bases, leaving 2 bases of the junction unmatched. Germline lookup yields CDR1 SNHLY and CDR2 FYNNEI. CDR3 size: 12 residues. The CDR3 nucleotides are TGTGCCAGCAGTGGGGCGGGGGGTGAGCAGTTCTTC. Amino acid sequence: CASSGAGGEQFF.

The V gene is TRBV10-3, the J gene TRBJ2-7, with D possibly matching TRBD2 (5 bases). Trimming stripped 6 bases from V and 0 bases from J, with 9 bases between. The CDR3 length is 13 residues. Germline V gene data show CDR1 as ENHRY and CDR2 as SYGVKD. The CDR3: CAIRRADSYEQYF. The CDR3 DNA follows: TGTGCCATCAGGCGGGCGGACTCCTACGAGCAGTACTTC.

The chain links TRBV13 to TRBJ2-7; D ambiguous. Germline CDR1 is PRHDT and CDR2 is FYEKMQ (reference sequence). The CDR3 consists of 14 residues. V was clipped by 2 bases and J by 2 bases, with 10 bases between them. CDR3 sequence: CASSLSLSTYEQYF. DNA of the CDR3: TGTGCCAGCAGCTTAAGCCTCTCTACCTACGAGCAGTACTTC. The variable domain in full, completed from reference TRBV13 and TRBJ2-7, reads AAGVIQSPRHLIKEKRETATLKCYPIPRHDTVYWYQQGPGQDPQFLISFYEKMQSDKGSIPDRFSAQQFSDYHSELNMSSLELGDSALYFCASSLSLSTYEQYFGPGTRLTVT.

The V call is TRBV2, the J call TRBJ2-3; TRBD2 aligns across 13 bases. The CDR3 extends over 15 amino acids. Germline V CDR1 and CDR2: SNHLY, FYNNEI. With 7 bases clipped from V and 4 bases from J, the junction kept 5 bases outside the gene matches. This CDR3 is CASNPTSGGADTQYF. The CDR3 nucleotides are TGTGCCAGCAATCCAACTAGCGGGGGGGCAGATACGCAGTATTTT.

V and J are TRBV9 and TRBJ2-1, with 7 bases fitting TRBD2. This CDR3 has 15 amino acids. CDR1 SGDLS and CDR2 YYNGEE come from the germline V gene. J was trimmed by 4 bases and V by 6 bases; bases with no gene match: 10. CDR3 sequence (DNA): TGTGCCAGCAAGGCGTCGACGGGGGGTTACAATGAGCAGTTCTTC. It encodes CASKASTGGYNEQFF.

This chain uses TRBV6-5 with TRBJ1-3; TRBD1 might be the D (5 bases). This CDR3 is 14 amino acids long. Germline V CDR1 and CDR2: MNHEY, SVGAGI. V gave up 0 bases and J gave up 3 bases, with 6 bases separating them. CDR3 nucleotides: TGTGCCAGCAGTTACTCGACAGATGGAAACACCATATATTTT. Translation: CASSYSTDGNTIYF.

The chain combines TRBV4-1 with TRBJ1-5; D might be TRBD1 (5 bases). The germline V gene has CDR1 MGHRA and CDR2 YSYEKL. The length of the CDR3 is 17 residues. V was clipped by 1 base and J by 1 base, with 14 bases between them. The CDR3, as DNA: TGCGCCAGCAGCCAAGGGTTGGGGGGATGGAGCAATCAGCCCCAGCATTTT. It yields the protein CASSQGLGGWSNQPQHF.

This CDR3 is CASSQASSGGWNEQFF. The CDR3 DNA reads as TGCGCCAGCAGCCAAGCATCTAGCGGGGGGTGGAATGAGCAGTTCTTC. This chain links TRBV4-1 with TRBJ2-1; 11 nucleotides agree with TRBD2. Germline lookup yields CDR1 MGHRA and CDR2 YSYEKL. V lost 1 base, J lost 7 bases, and 6 bases stayed unmatched. The CDR3 is 16 amino acids.

The chain joins TRBV29-1 to TRBJ1-2; no definite D call. Trimming removed 1 base at V and 7 bases at J, with 19 bases between. The CDR3 runs to 15 residues. Germline CDR1 is SQVTM and CDR2 is ANQGSEA. CDR3 DNA: TGCAGCGTTGAAGTCGATGTGTTCGAGGAGGGTGGCTACACCTTC. This translates into CSVEVDVFEEGGYTF.

V usage is TRBV7-2 and J usage is TRBJ2-5, with 7 bases identical to TRBD1. The CDR3 totals 13 residues. From germline, CDR1 is SGHTA and CDR2 FQGNSA. V dropped 3 bases and J dropped 4; count of bases not matched to a gene: 2. CDR3 in DNA: TGTGCCAGCAGCTTTACAGGGGTAGAGACCCAGTACTTC. This gives the protein CASSFTGVETQYF.

This chain joins TRBV6-5 and TRBJ2-2; 9 nucleotides agree with TRBD1. In germline, CDR1 is MNHEY, CDR2 SVGAGI. The CDR3 is 14 amino acids. With V trimmed by 6 bases and J by 4 bases, 3 bases remained unmatched. The CDR3 DNA reads as TGTGCCAGCAGACGGACAGGGGTCACCGGGGAGCTGTTTTTT. It codes for CASRRTGVTGELFF.

This clone has just a few counts. The chain is built from TRBV11-3 and TRBJ2-1, with D unresolved. The CDR3 runs 12 residues. In germline, CDR1 is SGHNT, CDR2 YENEEA. Deletions cut 1 base from V and 10 bases from J, with 8 bases between. DNA for the CDR3: TGTGCCAGCAGCTTAGCCGGGTCCGAGCAGTTCTTC. The encoded protein is CASSLAGSEQFF. Drawing the rest from reference TRBV11-3 and TRBJ2-1, the complete variable domain is EAGVVQSPRYKIIEKKQPVAFWCNPISGHNTLYWYLQNLGQGPELLIRYENEEAVDDSQLPKDRFSAERLKGVDSTLKIQPAELGDSAVYLCASSLAGSEQFFGPGTRLTVL.

This clone has a handful of counts. The chain carries TRBV6-6 and TRBJ1-1, with 7 positions matching TRBD1. Germline assignment: CDR1 MNHNY and CDR2 SVGAGI (reference sequence). The CDR3 spans 16 residues. J was trimmed by 3 bases and V by 2 bases; bases with no gene match: 9. The CDR3, as DNA: TGTGCCAGCAGTTACCCGATGAGGGGGCAGGACACTGAAGCTTTCTTT. Its protein is CASSYPMRGQDTEAFF.

The chain links TRBV27 to TRBJ1-1, with a weak D call TRBD1 (5 bases). The V gene's germline CDR1 is MNHEY and CDR2 SMNVEV (reference sequence). The CDR3 is made up of 14 amino acids. V lost 6 bases, J lost 0 bases, and 11 bases lay in between. The CDR3 loop is CASRGRFMNTEAFF. The CDR3 DNA follows: TGTGCCAGCAGGGGGCGGTTCATGAACACTGAAGCTTTCTTT.

V is TRBV7-8 and J is TRBJ2-2; D not certain. The CDR3 runs to 13 residues. V was pared by 4 bases and J by 2 bases, with 5 bases between. Germline CDR1 reads SGHVS; CDR2 reads FQNEAQ. The CDR3 sequence is CASSSKNTGELFF. The CDR3 nucleotides are TGTGCCAGCAGCTCCAAAAACACCGGGGAGCTGTTTTTT.

The gene calls are TRBV6-5 and TRBJ1-6, with unresolved D. Germline CDR1 MNHEY, CDR2 SVGAGI. This CDR3 spans 14 amino acids. Deletions cut 6 bases from V and 0 bases from J, with 6 bases between. This chain's CDR3 is CASRRSSYNSPLHF. Written as DNA, the CDR3 is TGTGCCAGCAGGCGAAGCTCCTATAATTCACCCCTCCACTTT.

This sequence joins TRBV5-1 and TRBJ1-2; TRBD1 is a possible D gene (5 bases). In germline, CDR1 is SGHRS, CDR2 YFSETQ. The CDR3 is 20 residues long. Between the trimmed V and J ends, which lost 1 base and 0 bases, there was a span of 25 bases. The CDR3 nucleotides read TGCGCCAGCAGCTTGAATGGACATTATTTGGGGGGGGAAACTAACTATGGCTACACCTTC. Its translation is CASSLNGHYLGGETNYGYTF.